This is a list of T cell receptor beta chains from one sample in a study of T cell responses to AZD1222 COVID-19 vaccine. Only in-frame clones appear in the TCRdb table, and some are missing; sequencing was by immunoSEQ multiplex PCR. The table has 84,000 or so clones, 70% to 90% seen once. Sequencing was performed on peripheral blood, taken on day 0 of AZD1222 vaccination. Every receptor here comes from an adult in good health. The CDR3 runs from the conserved cysteine through the conserved F or W. A D gene is named only where the DNA matches it firmly.

V gene,D gene,J gene,CDR3 DNA,CDR3 protein
TRBV10-3,TRBD1,TRBJ1-2,TGTGCCATCAGCGGACAGGGGGCGGGCTATGGCTACACCTTC,CAISGQGAGYGYTF
TRBV18,TRBD1,TRBJ2-5,TGTGCCAGCTCACCAGGACAGGGGAGAGAGACCCAGTACTTC,CASSPGQGRETQYF
TRBV5-4,-,TRBJ1-2,TGTGCCAGCAGCCAAACCCTAGGTGGGGGCTATGGCTACACCTTC,CASSQTLGGGYGYTF
TRBV5-8,-,TRBJ1-2,TGTGCCAGCAGCATAAGACAGCTTAACTATGGCTACACCTTC,CASSIRQLNYGYTF
TRBV5-1,-,TRBJ1-4,TGCGCCAGCAGCTTGGAGGGGACAAGTAATGAAAAACTGTTTTTT,CASSLEGTSNEKLFF
TRBV18,-,TRBJ2-7,TGTGCCAGCTCACCAGAACCGGGACGGTCCTACGAGCAGTACTTC,CASSPEPGRSYEQYF
TRBV5-1,-,TRBJ1-3,TGCGCCAGCAGCTTGGTAGGGACTATTGGTGGAAACACCATATATTTT,CASSLVGTIGGNTIYF
TRBV6-2/TRBV6-3,-,TRBJ2-7,TGTGCCAGCAGTTATGACCGGGTTTCCTACGAGCAGTACTTC,CASSYDRVSYEQYF
TRBV11-3,TRBD2,TRBJ2-3,TGTGCCAGCAGCTTTGTAGGTACTAGCGGGAGCGCAGATACGCAGTATTTT,CASSFVGTSGSADTQYF
TRBV4-2,TRBD2,TRBJ2-5,TGTGCCAGCAGCCCTCGAGGAGCGGGAGGGGAAGAGACCCAGTACTTC,CASSPRGAGGEETQYF